This TCR beta chain was profiled in a study of blood T cell repertoires in COVID-19 (dated by TCRdb to between 2020 and 2021). With regard to the full study: Samples from collaborators originated in the United States, Italy and Spain and spanned both the acute and convalescent phases of COVID-19. The prospective study material was composed of cDNA or gDNA derived from T cells, B-cell-depleted T cells, or PBMCs. Where available, HLA class I and class II types were obtained from metadata supplied by the sample provider rather than from assay-based typing. Samples came from the ongoing ImmuneRACE study (first 160 participants) plus 1,254 subjects from 6 global collaborators. The repertoires were released in a freely available public database meant as a resource for research on the immune response to SARS-CoV-2. The dataset comprised deeply sampled blood TCRbeta repertoires from subjects exposed to, actively infected with, or recovered from COVID-19. The sample metadata nearly always contained a de-identified subject ID, COVID-19 status, age in years and sex. The paper's findings and limits, for the study overall: Clinical and demographic metadata were provided uncurated, with the amount varying by source and participant.

The collaborating institutions used their own protocols to collect whole blood in K2EDTA tubes. Collaborator samples were shipped for TCRbeta analysis as frozen whole blood, isolated PBMCs, or DNA extracted from either sample type. TCRbeta CDR3 regions were amplified from genomic DNA by means of the immunoSEQ Assay, a bias-controlled multiplex PCR. The study's processing was this. Within the assay, amplification of reference gene primers was used to estimate how many nucleated cells each sample contained. To quantify the absolute abundance of each unique TCRbeta CDR3 rearrangement, sequence reads were collapsed and filtered. For each sample, productive Simpson clonality was calculated by taking the square root of Simpson's diversity index across productive rearrangements. TCRdb took over this immuneACCESS table, retaining in-frame rearrangements with V and J assigned. Such tables are incomplete; in checked studies, under half of the missing clones stem from an unresolved V gene, and the remainder is unexplained. The DNA gave D and trimming, while V, J and clone size come from that table. The sample table shows about 94,000 clones, and 85% to 90% are seen once. 10% to 15% of the sample is held by the ten biggest clonotypes.

Turning to this clone: This clone's antigen is unknown. No base quality values were provided; no much bigger clone lies one nucleotide off.

Spanning cysteine to phenylalanine, the CDR3 consists of 16 amino acids. Here the CDR3 DNA is all that survives: 48 bases in frame from base 1. The chain employs TRBV21-1 and TRBJ2-7; TRBD2 was called by the table and not checked on the DNA. TRBV21-1 is a documented pseudogene. The source material was peripheral blood. This clonotype was sampled from a woman aged 60-75 years in a cohort sampled during active or convalescent COVID-19. CDR3 loop: CASSKKPLVRAYKQYF. Read as DNA, the sequence is TGTGCCAGCAGCAAAAAACCCCTCGTCAGAGCGTATAAGCAGTACTTC.